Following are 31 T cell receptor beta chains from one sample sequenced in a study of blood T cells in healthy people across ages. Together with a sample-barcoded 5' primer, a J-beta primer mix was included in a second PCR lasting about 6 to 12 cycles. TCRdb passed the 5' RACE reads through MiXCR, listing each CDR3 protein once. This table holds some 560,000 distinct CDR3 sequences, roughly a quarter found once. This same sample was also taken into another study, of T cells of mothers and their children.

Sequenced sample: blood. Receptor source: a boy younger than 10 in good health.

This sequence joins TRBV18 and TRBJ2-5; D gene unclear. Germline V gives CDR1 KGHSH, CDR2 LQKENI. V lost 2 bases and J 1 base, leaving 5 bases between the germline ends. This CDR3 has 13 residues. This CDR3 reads CASSPSSQETQYF. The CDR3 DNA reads TGTGCCAGCTCACCAAGCAGCCAAGAGACCCAGTACTTC. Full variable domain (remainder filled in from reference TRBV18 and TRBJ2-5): NAGVMQNPRHLVRRRGQEARLRCSPMKGHSHVYWYRQLPEEGLKFMVYLQKENIIDESGMPKERFSAEFPKEGPSILRIQQVVRGDSAAYFCASSPSSQETQYFGPGTRLLVL.

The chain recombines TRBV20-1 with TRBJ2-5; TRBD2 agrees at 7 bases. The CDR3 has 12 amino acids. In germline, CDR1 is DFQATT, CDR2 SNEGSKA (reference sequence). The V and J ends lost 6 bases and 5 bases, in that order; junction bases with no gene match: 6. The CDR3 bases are TGCAGTGCCAGTGTGCGGGGGGAGACCCAGTACTTC. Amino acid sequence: CSASVRGETQYF.

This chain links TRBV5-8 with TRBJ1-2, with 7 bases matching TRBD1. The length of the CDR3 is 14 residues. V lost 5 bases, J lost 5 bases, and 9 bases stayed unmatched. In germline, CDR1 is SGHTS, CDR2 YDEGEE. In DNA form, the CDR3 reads TGTGCCAGCAGAATTACAGGGGCCACTTATGGCTACACCTTC. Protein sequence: CASRITGATYGYTF.

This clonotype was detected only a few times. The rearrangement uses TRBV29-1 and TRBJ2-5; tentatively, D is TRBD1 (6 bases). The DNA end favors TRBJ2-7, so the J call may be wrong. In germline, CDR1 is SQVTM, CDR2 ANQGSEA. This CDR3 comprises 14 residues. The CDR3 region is CSVLGGRRPHEQYF. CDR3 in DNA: TGCAGTGTCCTTGGGGGCAGGCGTCCTCACGAGCAGTACTTC.

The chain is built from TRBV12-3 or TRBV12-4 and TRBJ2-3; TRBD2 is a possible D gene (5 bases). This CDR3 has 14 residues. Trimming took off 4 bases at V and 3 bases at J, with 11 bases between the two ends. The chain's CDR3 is CASSSRGRTDTQYF. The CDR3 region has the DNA TGTGCCAGCAGTTCCCGAGGGCGTACAGATACGCAGTATTTT.

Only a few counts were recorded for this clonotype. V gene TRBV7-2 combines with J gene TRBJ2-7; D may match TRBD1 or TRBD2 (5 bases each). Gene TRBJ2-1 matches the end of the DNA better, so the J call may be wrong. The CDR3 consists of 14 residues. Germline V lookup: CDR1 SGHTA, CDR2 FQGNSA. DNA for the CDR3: TGTGCCAGCAGCAGTGGGGGTAGCAGAAATGAGCAGTTCTTC. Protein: CASSSGGSRNEQFF.

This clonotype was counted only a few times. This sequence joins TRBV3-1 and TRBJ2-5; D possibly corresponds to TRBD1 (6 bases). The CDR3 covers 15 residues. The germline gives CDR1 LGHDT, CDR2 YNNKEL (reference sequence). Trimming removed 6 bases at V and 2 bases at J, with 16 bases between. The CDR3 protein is CASSRPSRGQETQYF. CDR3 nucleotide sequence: TGTGCCAGCAGTCGACCTTCAAGGGGGCAAGAGACCCAGTACTTC.

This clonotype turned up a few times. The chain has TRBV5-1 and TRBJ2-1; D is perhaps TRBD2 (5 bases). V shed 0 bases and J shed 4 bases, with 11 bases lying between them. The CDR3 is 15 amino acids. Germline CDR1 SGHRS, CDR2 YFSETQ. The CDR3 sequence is CASSLAQRSYNEQFF. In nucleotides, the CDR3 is TGCGCCAGCAGCTTGGCCCAGCGGAGTTACAATGAGCAGTTCTTC.

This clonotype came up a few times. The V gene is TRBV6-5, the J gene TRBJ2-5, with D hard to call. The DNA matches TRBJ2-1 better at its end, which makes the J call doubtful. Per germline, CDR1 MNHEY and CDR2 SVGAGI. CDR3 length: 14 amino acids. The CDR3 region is CASSVRRHSHEQFF. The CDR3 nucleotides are TGTGCCAGCAGTGTGCGGCGCCATAGCCATGAGCAGTTCTTC.

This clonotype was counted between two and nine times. This CDR3 reads CASSYLFGGQETQYF. CDR3 bases: TGCGCCAGCAGCTACCTTTTCGGGGGCCAAGAGACCCAGTACTTC. The V call is TRBV5-1, the J call TRBJ2-5; D perhaps matches TRBD2 (6 bases). The CDR3 runs to 15 residues. The V and J ends lost 3 bases and 1 base respectively, with 13 bases between them. CDR1 is SGHRS and CDR2 is YFSETQ in the germline V gene.

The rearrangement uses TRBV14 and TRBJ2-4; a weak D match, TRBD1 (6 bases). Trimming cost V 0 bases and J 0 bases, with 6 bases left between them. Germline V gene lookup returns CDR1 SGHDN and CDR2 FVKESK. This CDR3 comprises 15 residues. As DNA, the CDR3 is TGTGCCAGCAGCCAAGAGGGGGCAGCCAAAAACATTCAGTACTTC. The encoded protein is CASSQEGAAKNIQYF.

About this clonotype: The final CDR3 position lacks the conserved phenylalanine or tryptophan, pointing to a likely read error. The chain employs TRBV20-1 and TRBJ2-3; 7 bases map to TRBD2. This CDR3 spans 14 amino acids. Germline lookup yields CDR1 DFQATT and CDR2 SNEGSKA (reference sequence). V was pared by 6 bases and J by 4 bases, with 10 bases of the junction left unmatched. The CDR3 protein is CSAPGGNLPDTQYG. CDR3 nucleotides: TGCAGTGCGCCCGGGGGGAACCTCCCAGATACGCAGTATGGT.

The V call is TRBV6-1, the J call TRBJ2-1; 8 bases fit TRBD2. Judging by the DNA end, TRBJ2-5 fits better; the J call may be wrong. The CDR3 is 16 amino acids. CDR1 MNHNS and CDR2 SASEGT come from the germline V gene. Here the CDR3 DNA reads TGTGCCAGCAGGACTAGCGCTTCCGCCGGAAAAGAGACCCAGTACTTC. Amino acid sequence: CASRTSASAGKETQYF.

CDR3 in amino acids: CATSDHQETQYF. The DNA of the CDR3 is TGTGCCACCAGTGACCATCAAGAGACCCAGTACTTC. This chain connects TRBV24-1 to TRBJ2-5; D is unresolved. The CDR3 has 12 residues. The V and J ends lost 4 bases and 2 bases respectively, with 4 bases between them. Germline V CDR1 and CDR2: KGHDR, SFDVKD.

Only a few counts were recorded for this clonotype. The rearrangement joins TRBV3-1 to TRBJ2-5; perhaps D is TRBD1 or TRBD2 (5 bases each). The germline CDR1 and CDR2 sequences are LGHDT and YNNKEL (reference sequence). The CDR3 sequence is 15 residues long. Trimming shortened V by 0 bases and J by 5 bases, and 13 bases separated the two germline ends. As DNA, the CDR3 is TGTGCCAGCAGCCAAGAGACGGGGCCTCGGGAGACCCAGTACTTC. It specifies CASSQETGPRETQYF.

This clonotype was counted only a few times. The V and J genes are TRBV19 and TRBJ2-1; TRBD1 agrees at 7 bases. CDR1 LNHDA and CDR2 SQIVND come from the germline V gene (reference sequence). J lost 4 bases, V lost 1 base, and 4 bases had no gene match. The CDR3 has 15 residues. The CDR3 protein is CASSIAGTAYNEQFF. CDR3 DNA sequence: TGTGCCAGTAGTATAGCTGGGACAGCGTACAATGAGCAGTTCTTC.

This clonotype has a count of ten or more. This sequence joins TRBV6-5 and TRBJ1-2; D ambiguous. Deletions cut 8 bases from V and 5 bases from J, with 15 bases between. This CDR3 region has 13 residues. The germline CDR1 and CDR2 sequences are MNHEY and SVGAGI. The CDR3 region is CASWRGMHYGYTF. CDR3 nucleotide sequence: TGTGCCAGCTGGCGCGGCATGCATTATGGCTACACCTTC.

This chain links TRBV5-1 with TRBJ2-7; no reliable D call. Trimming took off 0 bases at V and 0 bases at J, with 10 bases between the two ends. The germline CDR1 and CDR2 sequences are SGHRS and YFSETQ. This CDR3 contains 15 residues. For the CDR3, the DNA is TGCGCCAGCAGCTTGGAGGTAGCTCTCTCCTACGAGCAGTACTTC. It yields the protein CASSLEVALSYEQYF.

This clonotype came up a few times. The CDR3: CASSSNDSPLHF. CDR3 nucleotides: TGTGCCAGCAGTTCCAATGACTCACCCCTCCACTTT. The V call is TRBV12-3 or TRBV12-4, the J call TRBJ1-6; D is undetermined. V lost 4 bases, J lost 10 bases, and 8 bases lay in between. The CDR3 has 12 residues.

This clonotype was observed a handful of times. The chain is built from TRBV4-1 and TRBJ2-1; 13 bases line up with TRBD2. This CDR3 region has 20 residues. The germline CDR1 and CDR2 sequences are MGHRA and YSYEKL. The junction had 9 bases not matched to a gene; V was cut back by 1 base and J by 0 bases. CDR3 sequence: CASSQGMGLAGPGSYNEQFF. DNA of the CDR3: TGCGCCAGCAGCCAAGGAATGGGACTAGCGGGACCCGGCTCCTACAATGAGCAGTTCTTC.

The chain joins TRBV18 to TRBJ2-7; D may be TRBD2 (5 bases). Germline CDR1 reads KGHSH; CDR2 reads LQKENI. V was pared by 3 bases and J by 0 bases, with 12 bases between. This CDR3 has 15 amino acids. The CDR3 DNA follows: TGTGCCAGCTCACCTGGACTGGTGAGCTCCTACGAGCAGTACTTC. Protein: CASSPGLVSSYEQYF.

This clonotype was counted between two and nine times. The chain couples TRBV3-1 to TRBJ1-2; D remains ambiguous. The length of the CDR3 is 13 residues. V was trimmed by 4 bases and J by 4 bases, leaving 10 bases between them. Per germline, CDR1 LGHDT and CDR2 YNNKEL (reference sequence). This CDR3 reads CASSLRQVYGYTF. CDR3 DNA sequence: TGTGCCAGCAGCCTGCGTCAGGTCTATGGCTACACCTTC.

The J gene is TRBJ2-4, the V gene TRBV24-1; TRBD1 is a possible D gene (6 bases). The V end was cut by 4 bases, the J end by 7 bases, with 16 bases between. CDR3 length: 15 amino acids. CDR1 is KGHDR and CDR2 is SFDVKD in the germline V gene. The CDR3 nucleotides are TGTGCCACCAGTGAATTTCAGGGGAGTAGGAACATTCAGTACTTC. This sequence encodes CATSEFQGSRNIQYF.

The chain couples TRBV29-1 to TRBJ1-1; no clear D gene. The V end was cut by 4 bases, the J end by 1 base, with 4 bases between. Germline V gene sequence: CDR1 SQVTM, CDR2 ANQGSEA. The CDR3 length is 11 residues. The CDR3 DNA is TGCAGCGTTGGCCGGAACACTGAAGCTTTCTTT. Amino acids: CSVGRNTEAFF.

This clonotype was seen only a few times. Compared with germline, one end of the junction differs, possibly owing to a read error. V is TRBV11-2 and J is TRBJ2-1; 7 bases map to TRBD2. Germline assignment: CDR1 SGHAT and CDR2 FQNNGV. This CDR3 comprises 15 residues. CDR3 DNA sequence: TGTGCCAGCAGCCGAAGCGGGACCGCCTATAATGAGCAGTTCTTC. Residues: CASSRSGTAYNEQFF.

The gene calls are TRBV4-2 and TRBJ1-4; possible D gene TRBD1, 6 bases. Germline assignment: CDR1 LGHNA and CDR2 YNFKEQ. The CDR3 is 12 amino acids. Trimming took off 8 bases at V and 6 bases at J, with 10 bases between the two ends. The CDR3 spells CASGQKDEKLFF. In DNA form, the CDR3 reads TGTGCCAGCGGACAGAAAGATGAAAAACTGTTTTTT.

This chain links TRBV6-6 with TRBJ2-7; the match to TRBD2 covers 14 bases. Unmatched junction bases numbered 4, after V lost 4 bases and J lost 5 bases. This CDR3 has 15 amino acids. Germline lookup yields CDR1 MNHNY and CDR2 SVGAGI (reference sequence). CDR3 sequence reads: CASSSTSGRAHEQYF. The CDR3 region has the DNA TGTGCCAGCAGTTCGACTAGCGGGAGGGCCCACGAGCAGTACTTC.

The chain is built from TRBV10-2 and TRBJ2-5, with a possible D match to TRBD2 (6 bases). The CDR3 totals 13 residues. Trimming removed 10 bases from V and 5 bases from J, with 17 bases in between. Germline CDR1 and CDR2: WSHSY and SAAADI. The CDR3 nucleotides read TGCGCCACCGGACTATTCGGTGGGGAGACCCAGTACTTC. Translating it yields CATGLFGGETQYF.

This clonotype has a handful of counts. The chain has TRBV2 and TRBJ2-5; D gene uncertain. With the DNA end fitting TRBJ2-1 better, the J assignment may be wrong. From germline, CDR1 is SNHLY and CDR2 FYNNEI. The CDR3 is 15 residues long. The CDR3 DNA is TGTGCCAGCAGTGGAGCCCTCCAAGGTCTCCATGAGCAGTTCTTC. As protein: CASSGALQGLHEQFF.

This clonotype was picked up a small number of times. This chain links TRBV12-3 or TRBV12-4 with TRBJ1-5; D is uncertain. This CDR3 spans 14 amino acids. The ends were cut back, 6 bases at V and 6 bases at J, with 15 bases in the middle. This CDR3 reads CASSPTRESQPQHF. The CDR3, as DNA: TGTGCCAGCAGCCCAACGCGGGAATCTCAGCCCCAGCATTTT.

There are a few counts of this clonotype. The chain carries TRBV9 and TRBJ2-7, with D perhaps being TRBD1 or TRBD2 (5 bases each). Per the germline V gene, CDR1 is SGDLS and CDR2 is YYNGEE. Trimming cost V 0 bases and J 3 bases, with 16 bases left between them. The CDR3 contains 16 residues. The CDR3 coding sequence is TGTGCCAGCAGCGTAGAGGGACCCCCTGGGGTCTACGAGCAGTACTTC. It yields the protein CASSVEGPPGVYEQYF.